This T cell receptor beta chain was sequenced in a study of Ad26.COV2.S vaccination and SARS-CoV-2 variants. The protocol was immunoSEQ multiplex PCR, while the TCRdb copy is restricted to in-frame clones and leaves out a portion. The data contain 510,000 or so clones, 87% of them singletons. Indicated treatment: over 15 received Ad26.COV2.S at low or high dose, single or two shots; 5 received placebo; per-sample allocation not given. Sampling occurred on day 63 after the first vaccine or placebo injection. As its vector, the vaccine had Ad26, which expressed Wuhan-strain SARS-CoV-2 spike. Trimming removed 3 bases at V and 4 bases at J, with 21 bases between. The CDR3 has 18 residues. In germline, CDR1 is LNHDA, CDR2 SQIVND (reference sequence).

The sequence derives from a person between 18 and 59 years old who received the Ad26.COV2.S COVID-19 vaccine or a placebo. The genes are TRBV19 and TRBJ2-2; D possibly matches TRBD1 or TRBD2 (5 bases each). The sequencing here drew on peripheral blood, taken in a trial of Ad26.COV2.S vaccine versus placebo. In DNA, the CDR3 is TGTGCCAGTAGTATCCCTCTGGTGATAGTGAGGGGCACCGGGGAGCTGTTTTTT. It translates to CASSIPLVIVRGTGELFF. The full variable domain, with the rest looked up from reference TRBV19 and TRBJ2-2, is DGGITQSPKYLFRKEGQNVTLSCEQNLNHDAMYWYRQDPGQGLRLIYYSQIVNDFQKGDIAEGYSVSREKKESFPLTVTSAQKNPTAFYLCASSIPLVIVRGTGELFFGEGSRLTVL.